This T cell receptor beta chain was sequenced for a study of T cells after yellow fever vaccination. TCRdb fed the 5' RACE reads into MiXCR, producing one record per CDR3 protein. The sample lists roughly 250,000 distinct CDR3 sequences; roughly 13% were seen once. This clonotype was picked up one time. CDR1 is KGHSH, CDR2 LQKENI, per germline. Trimming left V 4 bases short and J 4 bases short, with 10 bases between. This CDR3 region has 14 residues. The sample consisted of CD4+ T cells sorted from PBMCs, taken 45 days after the yellow fever booster vaccination. This clonotype was obtained from a man aged 25-40 years who received the YFV17D yellow fever vaccine. V usage is TRBV18 and J usage is TRBJ1-4, with D uncertain. The CDR3 nucleotides read TGTGCCAGCTCACGAAATAGCGTTAATGAAAAACTGTTTTTT. It translates to CASSRNSVNEKLFF.